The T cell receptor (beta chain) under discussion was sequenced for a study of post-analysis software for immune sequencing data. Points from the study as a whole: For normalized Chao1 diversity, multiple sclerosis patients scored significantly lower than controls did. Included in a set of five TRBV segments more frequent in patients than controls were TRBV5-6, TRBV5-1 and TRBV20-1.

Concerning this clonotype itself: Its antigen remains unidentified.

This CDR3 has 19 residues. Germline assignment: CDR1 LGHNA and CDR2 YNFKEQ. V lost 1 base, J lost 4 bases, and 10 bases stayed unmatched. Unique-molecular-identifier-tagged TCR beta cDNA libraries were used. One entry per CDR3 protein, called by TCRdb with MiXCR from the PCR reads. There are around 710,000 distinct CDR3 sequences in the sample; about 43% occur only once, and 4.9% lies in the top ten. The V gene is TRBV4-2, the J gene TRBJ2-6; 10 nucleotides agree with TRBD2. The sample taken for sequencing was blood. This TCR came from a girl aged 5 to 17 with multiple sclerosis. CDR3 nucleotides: TGTGCCAGCAGCCAAGTGCCAGCGGGAGGGCCGGGAGGGGCCAACGTCCTGACTTTC. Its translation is CASSQVPAGGPGGANVLTF.